Presented here are 4 T cell receptor beta chains from one specimen sequenced in a study of CD8 T cells in ankylosing spondylitis (dated by TCRdb to the late 2010s). Library generation was performed with 5' RACE. Sequencing used an Illumina HiSeq 2500. The public reads were quality trimmed at Q25 with fastp and then assembled into clones with MiXCR by TCRdb, keeping productive beta chains. Entries are consolidated by CDR3 protein sequence, retaining the most common genes and DNA. For this sample the table gives 200,000 or so distinct CDR3 sequences, of which over 10% were detected only once. Roughly 11% of the sample lies in the top ten. The sequenced sample was blood, either unsorted or a sorted T cell fraction (not recorded which). The receptor source for this set is a female donor with ankylosing spondylitis or in good health (not recorded which).

With respect to this clonotype: This may be a read error, as it is one base from a much larger clone. The chain employs TRBV6-2 or TRBV6-3 and TRBJ2-1; possibly TRBD1 for D (5 bases). With 7 bases removed from V and 6 bases from J, the gap between germline ends came to 19 bases. The CDR3 runs 15 residues. The germline gives CDR1 MNHEY, CDR2 SVGEGT. CDR3 DNA: TGTGCCAGCACCCCTGGACCGTCAGGGTCCAATGAGCAGTTCTTC. This translates into CASTPGPSGSNEQFF.

This clonotype was seen a few times. The chain is built from TRBV6-5 and TRBJ1-2, with D possibly TRBD1 on 5 matching bases. The CDR3 sequence is 14 residues long. Germline V lookup: CDR1 MNHEY, CDR2 SVGAGI. V was trimmed by 4 bases and J by 4 bases, leaving 13 bases between them. CDR3 protein: CASSSVGTAYGYTF. The CDR3 DNA reads TGTGCCAGCAGTTCCGTCGGGACTGCCTATGGCTACACCTTC.

This clonotype has just a few counts. V and J are TRBV4-3 and TRBJ2-1; TRBD1 aligns across 7 bases. Germline V lookup: CDR1 LGHNA, CDR2 YSLEER. Germline trimming cut 1 base from V and 8 bases from J; bases unmatched to any gene: 5. The CDR3 runs 14 residues. CDR3 sequence reads: CASSQGGTGDEQFF. The CDR3 bases are TGCGCCAGCAGCCAAGGGGGAACAGGGGATGAGCAGTTCTTC.

This clonotype was detected only a few times. The chain is built from TRBV20-1 and TRBJ2-1; tentative D call: TRBD1 (5 bases). Trimming removed 6 bases from V and 0 bases from J, with 15 bases in between. This CDR3 has 15 residues. CDR1 and CDR2 (germline): DFQATT, SNEGSKA (reference sequence). The CDR3 region is CSASETGSSYNEQFF. Here the CDR3 DNA reads TGCAGTGCATCGGAAACAGGTAGCTCCTACAATGAGCAGTTCTTC.